Listed below are T cell receptor beta chains from one sample, sequenced in a study of OX40 agonist ivuxolimab in advanced cancers. Profiled with immunoSEQ multiplex PCR; TCRdb holds only in-frame clones, not every one. The sample records tens of thousands of clones, about 88% being singletons. This specimen consisted of CD4+ or CD8+ T cells sorted from blood, obtained in a trial of the OX40 agonist ivuxolimab. Source of these receptors: an adult with an advanced solid tumor such as melanoma, head and neck, liver or kidney cancer. CDR3s include the opening cysteine and the closing phenylalanine or tryptophan. The D gene is left open where the match is weak. Not all rows give a size; the values are once, few, many and, for expanded clones, a class.

J gene: TRBJ2-1
clone size: -
V gene: TRBV28
D gene: TRBD2
CDR3 DNA: TGTGCCATCTGGGCTAGCGGGTTCAATGAGCAGTTCTTC
CDR3 protein: CAIWASGFNEQFF

J gene: TRBJ2-1
clone size: -
V gene: TRBV30
D gene: -
CDR3 DNA: TGTGCCTGGGGCGGGATCTCCTACAATGAGCAGTTCTTC
CDR3 protein: CAWGGISYNEQFF

J gene: TRBJ2-7
clone size: -
V gene: TRBV4-1
D gene: TRBD2
CDR3 DNA: TGCGCCAGCAGCCAAGTAGCAAGCGGGAGGTCCTACGAGCAGTACTTC
CDR3 protein: CASSQVASGRSYEQYF

J gene: TRBJ2-1
clone size: -
V gene: TRBV28
D gene: -
CDR3 DNA: TGTGCCAGCAGTTTATCCGGGACAACCTACAATGAGCAGTTCTTC
CDR3 protein: CASSLSGTTYNEQFF

J gene: TRBJ1-1
clone size: -
V gene: TRBV28
D gene: TRBD1
CDR3 DNA: TGTGCCAGCAGGGGACAGGTGAACACTGAAGCTTTCTTT
CDR3 protein: CASRGQVNTEAFF

J gene: TRBJ2-7
clone size: -
V gene: TRBV27
D gene: -
CDR3 DNA: TGTGCCAGCAGCTCCTTATTTTCCTACGAGCAGTACTTC
CDR3 protein: CASSSLFSYEQYF

J gene: TRBJ2-7
clone size: once
V gene: TRBV7-8
D gene: -
CDR3 DNA: TGTGCCAGCAGCTTACGGGCCGGAAGCTCCTACGAGCAGTACTTC
CDR3 protein: CASSLRAGSSYEQYF

J gene: TRBJ2-2
clone size: -
V gene: TRBV9
D gene: TRBD2
CDR3 DNA: TGTGCCAGCAGCAGAGGGACTAGCGGGAGGGCCATCGGGGAGCTGTTTTTT
CDR3 protein: CASSRGTSGRAIGELFF

J gene: TRBJ2-2
clone size: -
V gene: TRBV19
D gene: -
CDR3 DNA: TGTGCCAGTAGCTCCGTCCGGGAGCTGTTTTTT
CDR3 protein: CASSSVRELFF

J gene: TRBJ2-7
clone size: -
V gene: TRBV28
D gene: TRBD2
CDR3 DNA: TGTGCCAGCAGTTTTCTAGCGGGGGACTACGAGCAGTACTTC
CDR3 protein: CASSFLAGDYEQYF

J gene: TRBJ2-2
clone size: -
V gene: TRBV6-1
D gene: -
CDR3 DNA: TGTGCCAGCAGTTATCCCGGGGAGCTGTTTTTT
CDR3 protein: CASSYPGELFF

J gene: TRBJ1-1
clone size: once
V gene: TRBV2
D gene: TRBD1
CDR3 DNA: TGTGCCAGCAGTGTCCACAGGGGGCCCACTGAAGCTTTCTTT
CDR3 protein: CASSVHRGPTEAFF

J gene: TRBJ2-7
clone size: -
V gene: TRBV29-1
D gene: -
CDR3 DNA: TGCAGCGTTAGGTCCGGGGGATGGCAGTACTTC
CDR3 protein: CSVRSGGWQYF

J gene: TRBJ2-7
clone size: -
V gene: TRBV5-1
D gene: TRBD2
CDR3 DNA: TGCGCCAGCAGCCCGGCCGGGGGGAGCTCCTACGAGCAGTACTTC
CDR3 protein: CASSPAGGSSYEQYF

J gene: TRBJ1-6
clone size: -
V gene: TRBV27
D gene: -
CDR3 DNA: TGTGCCAGCAGAGGGGTTTGGTCACCCCTCCACTTT
CDR3 protein: CASRGVWSPLHF

J gene: TRBJ2-1
clone size: -
V gene: TRBV11-2
D gene: TRBD1
CDR3 DNA: TGTGCCAGCAGCTTCGACAGGGGCCAGATAGGTAACAATGAGCAGTTCTTC
CDR3 protein: CASSFDRGQIGNNEQFF

J gene: TRBJ2-7
clone size: -
V gene: TRBV6-5
D gene: -
CDR3 DNA: TGTGCCAGCAGTCAACAGGGCGGGCTCATCTACGAGCAGTACTTC
CDR3 protein: CASSQQGGLIYEQYF

J gene: TRBJ2-7
clone size: -
V gene: TRBV18
D gene: TRBD1
CDR3 DNA: TGTGCCAGCTCACCAGGACAGGGCCCCCTCGAGCAGTACTTC
CDR3 protein: CASSPGQGPLEQYF

J gene: TRBJ2-7
clone size: -
V gene: TRBV2
D gene: -
CDR3 DNA: TGTGCCAGCTTGACAGGACAAACCGAGCAGTACTTC
CDR3 protein: CASLTGQTEQYF

J gene: TRBJ2-5
clone size: -
V gene: TRBV7-2
D gene: TRBD2
CDR3 DNA: TGTGCCAGCAGCTTAGGTCCTAGCGGAGATATCAACGGGGAGACCCAGTACTTC
CDR3 protein: CASSLGPSGDINGETQYF

J gene: TRBJ2-6
clone size: -
V gene: TRBV4-2
D gene: TRBD2
CDR3 DNA: TGTGCCAGCAGCCAAGAAACGGGAGGGGACGCTGGGGCCAACGTCCTGACTTTC
CDR3 protein: CASSQETGGDAGANVLTF

J gene: TRBJ1-1
clone size: -
V gene: TRBV7-9
D gene: TRBD1
CDR3 DNA: TGTGCCAGCAGTCTAAGACAGGGATTGAACACTGAAGCTTTCTTT
CDR3 protein: CASSLRQGLNTEAFF

J gene: TRBJ1-2
clone size: -
V gene: TRBV7-2
D gene: TRBD1
CDR3 DNA: TGTGCCAGCAGCTTAGCGTACCGGGACAGGGTCTTTGGCTACACCTTC
CDR3 protein: CASSLAYRDRVFGYTF

J gene: TRBJ2-2
clone size: -
V gene: TRBV9
D gene: TRBD2
CDR3 DNA: TGTGCCAGCAGCGTAGGGGCGGGAGTCACCGGGGAGCTGTTTTTT
CDR3 protein: CASSVGAGVTGELFF

J gene: TRBJ1-1
clone size: -
V gene: TRBV28
D gene: TRBD1
CDR3 DNA: TGTGCCAGCAGTTCCAGGACAGGGCGCGCTGAAGCTTTCTTT
CDR3 protein: CASSSRTGRAEAFF

J gene: TRBJ2-5
clone size: once
V gene: TRBV2
D gene: TRBD1
CDR3 DNA: TGTGCCAGCAGCGCACGGACAGGAGATCAAGAGACCCAGTACTTC
CDR3 protein: CASSARTGDQETQYF

J gene: TRBJ2-3
clone size: -
V gene: TRBV11-2
D gene: -
CDR3 DNA: TGTGCCAGCAGCTTAGTGAGGACAGATACGCAGTATTTT
CDR3 protein: CASSLVRTDTQYF

J gene: TRBJ1-1
clone size: -
V gene: TRBV18
D gene: TRBD1
CDR3 DNA: TGTGCCAGCGGCACCGGACAGGGTGAAGCTTTCTTT
CDR3 protein: CASGTGQGEAFF

J gene: TRBJ2-1
clone size: -
V gene: TRBV18
D gene: TRBD1
CDR3 DNA: TGTGCCAGCTCACCACCGGGACAGGCATACAATGAGCAGTTCTTC
CDR3 protein: CASSPPGQAYNEQFF

J gene: TRBJ2-1
clone size: once
V gene: TRBV28
D gene: TRBD2
CDR3 DNA: TGTGCCAGCAGTTTCGGCTTGACTAGCGGGAGTAGTGAACAGTTCTTC
CDR3 protein: CASSFGLTSGSSEQFF

J gene: TRBJ1-1
clone size: -
V gene: TRBV19
D gene: TRBD1
CDR3 DNA: TGTGCCAGTATTACGACAGGGGCGAACACTGAAGCTTTCTTT
CDR3 protein: CASITTGANTEAFF

J gene: TRBJ2-3
clone size: -
V gene: TRBV7-8
D gene: TRBD2
CDR3 DNA: TGTGCCAGCAGCTTAGTTAGCGGGAGTACAGATACGCAGTATTTT
CDR3 protein: CASSLVSGSTDTQYF

J gene: TRBJ1-2
clone size: -
V gene: TRBV29-1
D gene: TRBD1
CDR3 DNA: TGCAGCGTTGTTCATGGGGGACAGGGGGCTAACTATGGCTACACCTTC
CDR3 protein: CSVVHGGQGANYGYTF

J gene: TRBJ2-7
clone size: -
V gene: TRBV28
D gene: TRBD2
CDR3 DNA: TGTGCCAGCAGTTTATGGACTAGCGAGATCTACGAGCAGTACTTC
CDR3 protein: CASSLWTSEIYEQYF

J gene: TRBJ2-1
clone size: once
V gene: TRBV7-9
D gene: -
CDR3 DNA: TGTGCCAGCAGCTTAGTGAAGGGGGGGTACAATGAGCAGTTCTTC
CDR3 protein: CASSLVKGGYNEQFF

J gene: TRBJ1-2
clone size: -
V gene: TRBV10-3
D gene: -
CDR3 DNA: TGTGCCATCAGCTACGCTGTGTCTGGCTACACCTTC
CDR3 protein: CAISYAVSGYTF

J gene: TRBJ1-4
clone size: -
V gene: TRBV7-9
D gene: -
CDR3 DNA: TGTGCCAGCAGCTCAAGGGACACAACGACGGTCCAACTGTTTTTT
CDR3 protein: CASSSRDTTTVQLFF

J gene: TRBJ1-2
clone size: once
V gene: TRBV6-6
D gene: -
CDR3 DNA: TGTGCCAGCAGGGCCGGGCCGGGGGGCTACACCTTC
CDR3 protein: CASRAGPGGYTF

J gene: TRBJ1-1
clone size: -
V gene: TRBV11-3
D gene: -
CDR3 DNA: TGTGCCAGCAGCCGGGGTGTACAGACTGAAGCTTTCTTT
CDR3 protein: CASSRGVQTEAFF

J gene: TRBJ1-1
clone size: few
V gene: TRBV30
D gene: -
CDR3 DNA: TGTGCCCTGGGACCTGACACTGAAGCTTTCTTT
CDR3 protein: CALGPDTEAFF

J gene: TRBJ2-1
clone size: -
V gene: TRBV2
D gene: TRBD2
CDR3 DNA: TGTGCCAGCAGCGGAACTAGCGGGCGACTCAATGAGCAGTTCTTC
CDR3 protein: CASSGTSGRLNEQFF

J gene: TRBJ2-1
clone size: -
V gene: TRBV4-1
D gene: -
CDR3 DNA: TGCGCCAGCAGCCAAGTGCAGGGGGGCTCCTACAATGAGCAGTTCTTC
CDR3 protein: CASSQVQGGSYNEQFF

J gene: TRBJ1-1
clone size: few
V gene: TRBV30
D gene: -
CDR3 DNA: TGTGCCTGGAAGGCGAGGTTGAACACTGAAGCTTTCTTT
CDR3 protein: CAWKARLNTEAFF

J gene: TRBJ1-6
clone size: -
V gene: TRBV6-1
D gene: -
CDR3 DNA: TGTGCCAGCAGTGAAGCAGGGGGACTTTATAATTCACCCCTCCACTTT
CDR3 protein: CASSEAGGLYNSPLHF

J gene: TRBJ1-3
clone size: -
V gene: TRBV6-1
D gene: -
CDR3 DNA: TGTGCCAGCAGTGAGAGGCACCTCTCTGGAAACACCATATATTTT
CDR3 protein: CASSERHLSGNTIYF

J gene: TRBJ2-5
clone size: -
V gene: TRBV28
D gene: -
CDR3 DNA: TGTGCCAGCAGTCAGGCGTTGGAGACCCAGTACTTC
CDR3 protein: CASSQALETQYF

J gene: TRBJ2-6
clone size: -
V gene: TRBV5-1
D gene: TRBD2
CDR3 DNA: TGCGCCAGCAGCTTACTAGCGTCTACCGCTGGGGCCAACGTCCTGACTTTC
CDR3 protein: CASSLLASTAGANVLTF

J gene: TRBJ2-3
clone size: -
V gene: TRBV7-9
D gene: -
CDR3 DNA: TGTGCCAGGAACCACCTAAGCACAGATACGCAGTATTTT
CDR3 protein: CARNHLSTDTQYF

J gene: TRBJ2-1
clone size: -
V gene: TRBV5-6
D gene: -
CDR3 DNA: TGTGCCAGCAGCTTGGTACACCCCTACAATGAGCAGTTCTTC
CDR3 protein: CASSLVHPYNEQFF

J gene: TRBJ2-1
clone size: -
V gene: TRBV7-2
D gene: TRBD1
CDR3 DNA: TGTGCCAGCAGCTTTGAAGGGGGCGCGGATGAGCAGTTCTTC
CDR3 protein: CASSFEGGADEQFF

J gene: TRBJ2-3
clone size: -
V gene: TRBV10-3
D gene: -
CDR3 DNA: TGTGCCATCAGTGAGTCGGGTAGCACAGATACGCAGTATTTT
CDR3 protein: CAISESGSTDTQYF

J gene: TRBJ1-4
clone size: -
V gene: TRBV4-1
D gene: -
CDR3 DNA: TGCGCCAGCAGCCAAGTTCCTTTGGGTGGGGGTGAAAAACTGTTTTTT
CDR3 protein: CASSQVPLGGGEKLFF

J gene: TRBJ2-5
clone size: -
V gene: TRBV7-3
D gene: TRBD2
CDR3 DNA: TGTGCCAGCAGCCCTCGGACTAGCGGGAGAGGGGAAGAGACCCAGTACTTC
CDR3 protein: CASSPRTSGRGEETQYF

J gene: TRBJ2-3
clone size: -
V gene: TRBV6-6
D gene: TRBD1
CDR3 DNA: TGTGCCAGCAGCCCCAGGACAGGCCGCTCTGATACGCAGTATTTT
CDR3 protein: CASSPRTGRSDTQYF

J gene: TRBJ2-3
clone size: once
V gene: TRBV27
D gene: -
CDR3 DNA: TGTGCCAGCAGTTTATCGGGAGTGGGTCGGACAGATACGCAGTATTTT
CDR3 protein: CASSLSGVGRTDTQYF

J gene: TRBJ2-1
clone size: -
V gene: TRBV28
D gene: TRBD2
CDR3 DNA: TGTGCCAGCAGTCCCGGGACTAGCGGCTACAATGAGCAGTTCTTC
CDR3 protein: CASSPGTSGYNEQFF

J gene: TRBJ2-2
clone size: -
V gene: TRBV2
D gene: -
CDR3 DNA: TGTGCCAGCAACGCGATCGGGGAGCTGTTTTTT
CDR3 protein: CASNAIGELFF

J gene: TRBJ1-2
clone size: once
V gene: TRBV15
D gene: -
CDR3 DNA: TGTGCCACCAGCAGAGATGGAGGGGACGGCTACACCTTC
CDR3 protein: CATSRDGGDGYTF

J gene: TRBJ2-2
clone size: -
V gene: TRBV6-5
D gene: TRBD1
CDR3 DNA: TGTGCCAGCAAGTTGGGACAGGGGGCGACCGGGGAGCTGTTTTTT
CDR3 protein: CASKLGQGATGELFF